One sample yielded the 7 T cell receptor beta chains listed below, sequenced in a study of cytomegalovirus exposure and HLA in healthy donors. The primer mix had 60 Vbeta and 13 Jbeta primers. The protocol was immunoSEQ multiplex PCR, while the TCRdb copy is restricted to in-frame clones and leaves out a portion. This table holds around 180,000 clones, 70% to 80% found once. The material sequenced was PBMCs. The receptors stem from a woman in her twenties or thirties in good health and CMV-seropositive.

The chain uses TRBV5-1 and TRBJ2-6, with 8 bases lining up with TRBD1. The V and J ends lost 4 bases and 0 bases, in that order; junction bases with no gene match: 6. Germline lookup yields CDR1 SGHRS and CDR2 YFSETQ. The CDR3 is made up of 17 amino acids. Written as DNA, the CDR3 is TGCGCCAGCAGCACCGGACAGGGAGGCTCTGGGGCCAACGTCCTGACTTTC. Translating it yields CASSTGQGGSGANVLTF.

The gene calls are TRBV15 and TRBJ1-2; D unresolved. V was pared by 8 bases and J by 0 bases, with 7 bases between. CDR1 LNHNV and CDR2 YYDKDF come from the germline V gene (reference sequence). The CDR3 extends over 12 amino acids. The CDR3 coding sequence is TGTGCCACCGGGCGCCCTAACTATGGCTACACCTTC. The encoded protein is CATGRPNYGYTF.

The rearrangement uses TRBV28 and TRBJ2-7; TRBD1 matches 7 bases. Losses at the gene ends were 5 bases for V and 5 bases for J; bases not matched to a gene: 0. Per germline, CDR1 MDHEN and CDR2 SYDVKM. This CDR3 contains 11 residues. The CDR3 region has the DNA TGTGCCAGCAGTCAGGGGGACGAGCAGTACTTC. Protein product: CASSQGDEQYF.

In this sample, this clone turned up once. The chain links TRBV10-1 to TRBJ1-5; weak D call: TRBD1 (5 bases). The CDR3 totals 17 residues. V lost 7 bases, J lost 1 base, and 20 bases lay in between. Germline lookup yields CDR1 WNHNN and CDR2 SYGVQD (reference sequence). CDR3 coding DNA: TGCGCCAGCACGCGGGGGAGGGAAATATTGAGCAATCAGCCCCAGCATTTT. Amino acid sequence: CASTRGREILSNQPQHF.

V gene TRBV5-8 combines with J gene TRBJ2-3, with D hard to call. This CDR3 contains 16 residues. V lost 0 bases and J 1 base, leaving 12 bases between the germline ends. Germline assignment: CDR1 SGHTS and CDR2 YDEGEE. The CDR3 DNA reads TGTGCCAGCAGCTTGGCCAGGTCCTCGGGCACAGATACGCAGTATTTT. Translating it yields CASSLARSSGTDTQYF.

The chain joins TRBV7-2 to TRBJ2-5; 7 nucleotides match TRBD2. Unmatched junction bases numbered 6, after V lost 7 bases and J lost 4 bases. Germline loops: CDR1 SGHTA, CDR2 FQGNSA. CDR3 size: 13 residues. CDR3 bases: TGTGCCAGCACCCCCCCGGGAGGAGAGACCCAGTACTTC. Its translation is CASTPPGGETQYF.

V and J are TRBV19 and TRBJ1-5, with a weak D call TRBD1 (6 bases). Germline lookup yields CDR1 LNHDA and CDR2 SQIVND (reference sequence). CDR3 length: 14 amino acids. V was trimmed by 5 bases and J by 1 base, leaving 9 bases between them. The CDR3 is CASSVQGSNQPQHF. The CDR3 bases are TGTGCCAGTAGTGTCCAGGGGAGCAATCAGCCCCAGCATTTT. Full variable domain (remainder filled in from reference TRBV19 and TRBJ1-5): DGGITQSPKYLFRKEGQNVTLSCEQNLNHDAMYWYRQDPGQGLRLIYYSQIVNDFQKGDIAEGYSVSREKKESFPLTVTSAQKNPTAFYLCASSVQGSNQPQHFGDGTRLSIL.